The next 14 T cell receptor beta chains were all read from a single sample in a study of cytomegalovirus exposure and HLA in healthy donors. PCR employed 60 Vbeta and 13 Jbeta primers. The method was immunoSEQ multiplex PCR; TCRdb's version includes in-frame clones alone and lacks a portion of them. The table shows roughly 290,000 clones, with approximately 90% occurring only once. The sample taken for sequencing was PBMCs. These receptor sequences come from a woman under 30 in good health and CMV-seronegative.

The chain couples TRBV19 to TRBJ2-7, with D hard to call. This CDR3 is 14 amino acids long. CDR1 is LNHDA and CDR2 is SQIVND in the germline V gene (reference sequence). The ends were cut back, 1 base at V and 3 bases at J, with 10 bases in the middle. As DNA, the CDR3 is TGTGCCAGTAGTATAGCCCTGCGGAACTACGAGCAGTACTTC. As protein: CASSIALRNYEQYF.

The chain uses TRBV2 and TRBJ2-5; D possibly corresponds to TRBD2 (5 bases). This CDR3 comprises 14 residues. Between the trimmed V and J ends, which lost 7 bases and 1 base, there was a span of 13 bases. Germline V gives CDR1 SNHLY, CDR2 FYNNEI. The CDR3 spells CASTQDGGQETQYF. CDR3 in DNA: TGTGCCAGCACCCAAGACGGAGGCCAAGAGACCCAGTACTTC.

In regard to this clone: A junction end diverges from the germline sequence, so it may reflect a read error. The chain recombines TRBV6-1 with TRBJ1-2; the match to TRBD1 covers 9 bases. Germline assignment: CDR1 MNHNS and CDR2 SASEGT. The CDR3 totals 10 residues. The CDR3 sequence is CASSERDRAF. The CDR3 coding sequence is TGTGCCAGCAGTGAAAGGGACAGGGCCTTC.

The chain combines TRBV5-1 with TRBJ1-4, with TRBD1 identical over 11 bases. V lost 4 bases and J lost 6; bases outside the gene matches: 5. CDR3 length equals 15 residues. Germline CDR1 reads SGHRS; CDR2 reads YFSETQ. CDR3 sequence reads: CASSPSGQGDEKLFF. The CDR3, as DNA: TGCGCCAGCAGCCCCTCGGGACAGGGGGATGAAAAACTGTTTTTT.

This clone was picked up a small number of times. The chain is built from TRBV5-8 and TRBJ2-7, with D tentatively TRBD2 (7 bases). The CDR3 length is 14 residues. Deletions cut 0 bases from V and 7 bases from J, with 14 bases between. CDR1 is SGHTS and CDR2 is YDEGEE in the germline V gene. In nucleotides, the CDR3 is TGTGCCAGCAGCTTGGTTGGGGGGGCCGGAGAGCAGTACTTC. Protein: CASSLVGGAGEQYF.

This chain connects TRBV29-1 to TRBJ1-1; a possible D gene is TRBD1 (6 bases). The germline V and J ends were trimmed by 4 bases and 3 bases, with 9 bases remaining between them. CDR3 size: 12 residues. Germline V gene sequence: CDR1 SQVTM, CDR2 ANQGSEA. The CDR3 loop is CSVGQGHTEAFF. The CDR3, as DNA: TGCAGCGTTGGGCAGGGGCACACTGAAGCTTTCTTT.

The chain has TRBV9 and TRBJ2-2; 8 bases line up with TRBD1. The CDR3 extends over 16 amino acids. Germline V lookup: CDR1 SGDLS, CDR2 YYNGEE. Unmatched junction bases numbered 5, after V lost 3 bases and J lost 1 base. CDR3 region: CASSDRGTLNTGELFF. CDR3 in DNA: TGTGCCAGCAGCGACAGGGGGACATTGAACACCGGGGAGCTGTTTTTT. The complete variable domain, with remaining parts taken from reference TRBV9 and TRBJ2-2, reads DSGVTQTPKHLITATGQRVTLRCSPRSGDLSVYWYQQSLDQGLQFLIQYYNGEERAKGNILERFSAQQFPDLHSELNLSSLELGDSALYFCASSDRGTLNTGELFFGEGSRLTVL.

The DNA of the CDR3 is TGTGCCAGCAGACCAAGGACAGGGGCTCACAATGAGCAGTTCTTC. This encodes CASRPRTGAHNEQFF. V gene TRBV7-6 combines with J gene TRBJ2-1; TRBD1 aligns across 9 bases. In germline, CDR1 is SGHVS, CDR2 FNYEAQ. Unmatched junction bases numbered 8, after V lost 6 bases and J lost 5 bases. The CDR3 length is 15 residues.

The chain combines TRBV7-9 with TRBJ1-1, with D maybe TRBD1 (6 bases). Germline CDR1 is SEHNR and CDR2 is FQNEAQ (reference sequence). V was shortened by 3 bases and J by 1 base, with 9 bases between the two germline ends. The CDR3 loop spans 14 amino acids. The chain's CDR3 is CASSFQGPNTEAFF. The CDR3, as DNA: TGTGCCAGCAGCTTTCAGGGGCCGAACACTGAAGCTTTCTTT.

This rearrangement joins TRBV19 to TRBJ1-4, with D maybe TRBD1 (6 bases). Looked up from germline, CDR1 is LNHDA and CDR2 is SQIVND (reference sequence). V lost 4 bases and J lost 3, with 12 bases in between. There are 15 residues in the CDR3. The CDR3 spells CASSKVDRSNEKLFF. The CDR3 nucleotides read TGTGCCAGTAGTAAGGTGGACAGATCTAATGAAAAACTGTTTTTT.

The rearrangement joins TRBV7-8 to TRBJ1-2; the D is unclear. Trimming pared 3 bases from V and 4 bases from J, leaving 9 bases between. The CDR3 loop spans 13 amino acids. Germline V gives CDR1 SGHVS, CDR2 FQNEAQ. The CDR3 loop reads CASSLTPLYGYTF. In DNA, the CDR3 is TGTGCCAGCAGCTTGACACCTCTCTATGGCTACACCTTC.

The chain uses TRBV19 and TRBJ1-2, with TRBD1 matching over 10 bases. Germline CDR1 and CDR2: LNHDA and SQIVND (reference sequence). The CDR3 sequence is 18 residues long. Trimming cost V 3 bases and J 5 bases; bases outside gene matches: 15. The chain's CDR3 is CASSITTGGPSKSYGYTF. In nucleotides, the CDR3 is TGTGCCAGTAGTATCACGACAGGGGGCCCATCCAAATCATATGGCTACACCTTC.

The gene calls are TRBV7-3 and TRBJ1-2, with D uncertain. CDR3 length: 12 residues. Between the trimmed V and J ends, which lost 4 bases and 8 bases, there was a span of 11 bases. The germline V gene has CDR1 SGHTA and CDR2 FQGTGA. CDR3 protein: CASSSGSSGYTF. The DNA of the CDR3 is TGTGCCAGCAGCTCTGGGTCTAGCGGCTACACCTTC.

The V gene is TRBV6-6, the J gene TRBJ1-2, with D perhaps matching TRBD1 (5 bases). With 7 bases removed from V and 9 bases from J, the gap between germline ends came to 18 bases. The CDR3 extends over 13 amino acids. Germline V gene data show CDR1 as MNHNY and CDR2 as SVGAGI (reference sequence). The CDR3 bases are TGTGCCAGCAACGCAGGGCGAACTTCTCGCTACACCTTC. Its protein is CASNAGRTSRYTF.